These 12 T cell receptor beta chains share one sample of origin, sequenced in a study of human T cells and chemical hapten exposure. Time point noted: pre-sensitization, week 0. Treatment defined: therapeutic diphenylcyclopropenone sensitization with weekly scalp DPC. MiXCR was run by TCRdb on the RACE reads, yielding one entry per CDR3 protein. Of 35,000 to 50,000 distinct CDR3 sequences in the sample, around an eighth were seen once. Specimen: whole blood, collected in connection with sensitization to the hapten diphenylcyclopropenone (DPC). These receptors were taken from a woman aged 30 to 39 with alopecia areata. Some clones in this sample may be carry-over from other donors' samples.

CDR3 residues: CASSLATGGQPQHF. The DNA of the CDR3 is TGTGCCAGCAGCTTAGCCACAGGGGGGCAGCCCCAGCATTTT. The chain has TRBV7-2 and TRBJ1-5, with 8 nucleotides matching TRBD1. V shed 0 bases, J shed 7 bases, and the junction held 2 bases outside the gene matches. This CDR3 has 14 amino acids. Germline values: CDR1 SGHTA, CDR2 FQGNSA.

This clonotype was seen repeatedly, ten times or more. The V gene is TRBV6-2 or TRBV6-3, the J gene TRBJ2-7; maybe TRBD1 (7 bases). CDR1 and CDR2 (germline): MNHEY, SVGEGT. Between the trimmed V and J ends, which lost 4 bases and 6 bases, there was a span of 19 bases. The CDR3 runs 15 residues. The CDR3 DNA is TGTGCCAGCAGTTCCGCAGGGGGAGGTCCATTCGAGCAGTACTTC. It yields the protein CASSSAGGGPFEQYF.

This clonotype was observed many times. The chain couples TRBV2 to TRBJ1-4; no reliable D call. Trimming pared 3 bases from V and 10 bases from J, leaving 15 bases between. The CDR3 extends over 14 amino acids. Germline CDR1 reads SNHLY; CDR2 reads FYNNEI. The CDR3 DNA reads TGTGCCAGCAGTGAGATCGGGGAATGGGGAAAACTGTTTTTT. Protein sequence: CASSEIGEWGKLFF.

The V gene is TRBV14, the J gene TRBJ1-2; no definite D call. Germline values: CDR1 SGHDN, CDR2 FVKESK. CDR3 length equals 14 residues. V was cut by 3 bases and J by 14 bases, with 22 bases left in between. In DNA, the CDR3 is TGTGCCAGCAGCCAGTTTCAGGTCCCCGGCGGGAGGACCTTC. This translates into CASSQFQVPGGRTF.

The genes are TRBV7-9 and TRBJ2-3, with 14 positions matching TRBD2. With V trimmed by 4 bases and J by 2 bases, 14 bases remained unmatched. This CDR3 contains 20 residues. Germline V gene sequence: CDR1 SEHNR, CDR2 FQNEAQ (reference sequence). The CDR3 protein is CASSSSSGTSGSANTDTQYF. For the CDR3, the DNA is TGTGCCAGCAGCTCTTCGAGTGGGACTAGCGGGAGCGCCAACACAGATACGCAGTATTTT.

The chain uses TRBV29-1 and TRBJ2-3; 9 nucleotides agree with TRBD1. V was clipped by 6 bases and J by 6 bases; unmatched bases: 7. The CDR3 is made up of 13 amino acids. CDR1 and CDR2 (germline): SQVTM, ANQGSEA. The CDR3 sequence is CSVDGQGSDTQYF. The CDR3 DNA reads as TGCAGCGTGGATGGACAGGGGTCGGATACGCAGTATTTT.

This clonotype was found many times. The chain links TRBV29-1 to TRBJ1-1, with D possibly TRBD1 on 6 matching bases. The CDR3 runs 13 residues. V was pared by 1 base and J by 9 bases, with 15 bases between. CDR1 and CDR2 (germline): SQVTM, ANQGSEA. The CDR3 here is CSVEGTVARQAFF. The CDR3 DNA sequence: TGCAGCGTTGAAGGGACAGTCGCTCGGCAAGCTTTCTTT.

This clonotype showed up many times. This chain uses TRBV7-9 with TRBJ1-5; no clear D. Trimming pared 1 base from V and 7 bases from J, leaving 8 bases between. The CDR3 has 13 amino acids. Germline loops: CDR1 SEHNR, CDR2 FQNEAQ (reference sequence). CDR3 loop: CASSLGVGQPQHF. For the CDR3, the DNA is TGTGCCAGCAGCTTAGGGGTAGGACAGCCCCAGCATTTT.

In its sample, this clonotype was seen many times. The rearrangement links TRBV4-3 to TRBJ1-1, with a possible D match to TRBD1 (6 bases). Germline V CDR1 and CDR2: LGHNA, YSLEER. Trimming left V 4 bases short and J 0 bases short, with 21 bases between. The CDR3 extends over 18 amino acids. In DNA form, the CDR3 reads TGCGCCAGCAGCCGTAACCGGGGGCAGGGGAATATGAACACTGAAGCTTTCTTT. This codes for CASSRNRGQGNMNTEAFF.

This chain joins TRBV5-5 and TRBJ1-6; D unresolved. V gave up 1 base and J gave up 5 bases, with 10 bases separating them. The CDR3 extends over 15 amino acids. Germline V gene lookup returns CDR1 SGHKS and CDR2 YYEKEE (reference sequence). The CDR3 spells CASSLFEQNNSPLHF. CDR3 sequence (DNA): TGTGCCAGCAGCTTGTTTGAGCAGAATAATTCACCCCTCCACTTT.

This clonotype was observed a handful of times. The V and J genes are TRBV12-3 or TRBV12-4 and TRBJ2-1, with no clear D. Trimming pared 8 bases from V and 6 bases from J, leaving 8 bases between. The CDR3 extends over 11 amino acids. CDR3 bases: TGTGCCAGCCAAAGCCCCAATGAGCAGTTCTTC. It specifies CASQSPNEQFF.

The chain carries TRBV29-1 and TRBJ2-5; TRBD2 agrees at 7 bases. The V segment lost 6 bases and the J segment 9 bases; nucleotides outside the gene matches: 19. Germline V gene sequence: CDR1 SQVTM, CDR2 ANQGSEA. The CDR3 runs to 15 residues. CDR3 sequence: CSVKLAGGALVAQYF. In DNA, the CDR3 is TGCAGCGTGAAGTTAGCGGGCGGCGCCTTAGTGGCCCAGTACTTC.